Reported below is one TCR beta chain. Its specificity is unknown. It was with 60 Vbeta and 13 Jbeta primers that the PCR ran. Here immunoSEQ multiplex PCR was the method, and the copy in TCRdb shows in-frame clones only, minus some. Altogether 99,000 or so clones are present, just under 80% being singletons, with the ten largest covering about 5%. The source of the sample is a study of cytomegalovirus exposure and HLA in healthy donors. Study results and limitations: According to the study, roughly 160 TCR beta chains were cytomegalovirus-associated. Information on immune exposure was restricted to one variable (CMV serostatus).

CDR1 is SGHAT, CDR2 FQNNGV, per germline. The germline V and J ends were trimmed by 5 bases and 0 bases, with 16 bases remaining between them. This CDR3 contains 16 residues. The J gene is TRBJ1-1, the V gene TRBV11-2; D unclear. The specimen sequenced was PBMCs. The receptor was derived from a male donor in good health and CMV-seronegative. CDR3 in DNA: TGTGCCAGCAGCCGATCTGTCGGGGTCCTGAACACTGAAGCTTTCTTT. This encodes CASSRSVGVLNTEAFF.